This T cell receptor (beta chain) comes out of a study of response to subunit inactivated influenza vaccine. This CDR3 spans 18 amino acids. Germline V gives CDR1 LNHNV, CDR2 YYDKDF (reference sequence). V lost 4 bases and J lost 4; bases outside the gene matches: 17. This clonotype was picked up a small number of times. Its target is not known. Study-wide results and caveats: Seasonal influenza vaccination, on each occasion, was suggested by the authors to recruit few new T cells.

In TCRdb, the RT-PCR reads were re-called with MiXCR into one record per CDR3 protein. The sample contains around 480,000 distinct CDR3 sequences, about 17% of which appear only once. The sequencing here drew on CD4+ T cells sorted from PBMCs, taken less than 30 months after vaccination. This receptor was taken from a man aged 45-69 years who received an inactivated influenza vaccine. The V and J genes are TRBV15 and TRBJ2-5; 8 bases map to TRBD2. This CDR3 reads CATSTTGGQSPRSETQYF. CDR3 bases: TGTGCCACCAGCACCACGGGGGGGCAGTCCCCTAGGTCAGAGACCCAGTACTTC.